This entry features one T cell receptor (beta chain) sequence. This CDR3 is also generated by other DNA sequences in the sample. Only in-frame clones appear in the TCRdb table, and some are missing; sequencing was by immunoSEQ multiplex PCR. The table records about 1.5 million clones, roughly 98% of them present only once. The source of the sample is a study of shared clonotypes between healthy human individuals. Trimming shortened V by 3 bases and J by 0 bases, and 4 bases separated the two germline ends. This CDR3 is built from 12 residues. Germline V gene data show CDR1 as SGHRS and CDR2 as YFSETQ.

This TCR derives from a man in his thirties or forties in good health. The chain recombines TRBV5-1 with TRBJ2-7; D not certain. Sequenced input: naive CD4+ T cells sorted from blood. Documented subset: CD45RA+ positively selected. The CDR3 DNA sequence: TGCGCCAGCAGCTACGACTCCTACGAGCAGTACTTC. Its translation is CASSYDSYEQYF.